The entry below gives a single T cell receptor beta chain sequence along with its context. The data originate from a study of blood T cell repertoires in COVID-19. Germline V gene sequence: CDR1 MRHNA, CDR2 SNTAGT. The CDR3 has 15 amino acids. The germline V and J ends were trimmed by 3 bases and 0 bases, with 10 bases remaining between them. The method was immunoSEQ multiplex PCR; TCRdb's version includes in-frame clones alone and lacks a portion of them. The sample carries fewer than 350,000 clones, 80% to 90% recorded once. This sequence was found in a man in his thirties or forties who had recovered from COVID-19. Sequenced input: PBMCs or T cells enriched from blood (not recorded which). This chain uses TRBV6-4 with TRBJ2-3, with D possibly matching TRBD2 (6 bases). The CDR3: CASSEGSGSTDTQYF. Written as DNA, the CDR3 is TGTGCCAGCAGTGAAGGTAGCGGTAGCACAGATACGCAGTATTTT.